This T cell receptor beta chain is drawn from a study of post-analysis software for immune sequencing data. Study-level information: Included courses were relapsing-remitting and secondary progressive multiple sclerosis; progressive-relapsing multiple sclerosis was also included.

Study-wide results and limits: TRBV5-6, TRBV5-1 and TRBV20-1 were among roughly five TRBV segments more frequent in patients than controls.

Every TCR beta cDNA library bore unique molecular identifiers. The T cell input of about 1 to 10 million gave about 500,000 cDNA molecules. TCRdb reprocessed the PCR reads with MiXCR, giving one entry per CDR3 protein. The profile covers more than 450,000 distinct CDR3 sequences, with roughly 46% appearing a single time and roughly 1.7% taken by the ten largest. On this clonotype itself: What it recognizes is unknown.

This CDR3 comprises 14 residues. V was clipped by 5 bases and J by 3 bases; unmatched bases: 5. CDR1 ENHRY and CDR2 SYGVKD come from the germline V gene. The TCR was taken from a girl aged 5 to 17 with multiple sclerosis. The sequenced sample was blood. The rearrangement joins TRBV10-3 to TRBJ1-2; 8 bases align to TRBD1. The chain's CDR3 is CAISQTGVDYGYTF. The DNA of the CDR3 is TGTGCCATCAGTCAGACAGGGGTGGACTATGGCTACACCTTC.